This T cell receptor beta chain originates from a study of blood T cell repertoires in COVID-19 (TCRdb year 2020). Looking at the study overall: Samples from collaborators originated in the United States, Italy and Spain and spanned both the acute and convalescent phases of COVID-19. The material from the prospective study consisted of cDNA or gDNA derived from T cells, B-cell-depleted T cells, or PBMCs. The dataset comprised deeply sampled blood TCRbeta repertoires from subjects exposed to, actively infected with, or recovered from COVID-19. The repertoires were made available in a free public database intended to serve as a resource for research on the immune response to SARS-CoV-2. Samples came from the ongoing ImmuneRACE study (first 160 participants) plus 1,254 subjects from 6 global collaborators. Sample metadata almost always included a de-identified subject ID, COVID-19 status, age in years and sex. HLA class I and class II types, where available, came from metadata supplied by the sample provider rather than from assay-based typing. On the study overall, not on this receptor specifically: Clinical and demographic metadata were provided uncurated, with the amount varying by source and participant.

Comments on this clone: Its antigen has not been determined. One base away there is no much larger clone; base qualities are not given.

The immunoSEQ Assay, a bias-controlled multiplex PCR, was used to amplify TCRbeta CDR3 regions from genomic DNA. In the source study's methods: Within the assay, amplification of reference gene primers was used to estimate how many nucleated cells each sample contained. To quantify the absolute abundance of each unique TCRbeta CDR3 rearrangement, sequence reads were collapsed and filtered. Productive Simpson clonality was computed per sample as the square root of Simpson's diversity index over productive rearrangements. Drawn from immuneACCESS, this table holds only the in-frame rearrangements with V and J called that TCRdb kept. Clones are partly lost; checked studies trace under half to an unresolved V gene and leave the rest unexplained. V and J calls and clone size are given by that table; D and trimming were obtained from the DNA. This sample gives hundreds of thousands of clones in total; approximately 82% of them show up just once. In total, the top ten clones hold 1.5% to 2% of the sample.

The collaborating institutions used their own protocols to collect whole blood in K2EDTA tubes. For TCRbeta analysis, collaborator samples were shipped as frozen whole blood, as isolated PBMCs, or as DNA extracted from either sample type. V is clipped by 5 bases and J by 1 base, and the sequence between their germline boundaries is 6 bases long. The germline V gene encodes CDR1 SNHLY and CDR2 FYNNEI. Including the terminal cysteine and phenylalanine, the CDR3 comprises 13 residues. The entry retains the CDR3 DNA only, 39 bases that are in frame from base 1. Source material: peripheral blood. The chain uses TRBV2 and TRBJ1-3, with the D gene too uncertain to name. The receptor's source is a woman of 80 years or more with acute or convalescent COVID-19. The CDR3: CASSWRSGNTIYF. The DNA sequence reads TGTGCCAGCAGTTGGAGGTCTGGAAACACCATATATTTT.